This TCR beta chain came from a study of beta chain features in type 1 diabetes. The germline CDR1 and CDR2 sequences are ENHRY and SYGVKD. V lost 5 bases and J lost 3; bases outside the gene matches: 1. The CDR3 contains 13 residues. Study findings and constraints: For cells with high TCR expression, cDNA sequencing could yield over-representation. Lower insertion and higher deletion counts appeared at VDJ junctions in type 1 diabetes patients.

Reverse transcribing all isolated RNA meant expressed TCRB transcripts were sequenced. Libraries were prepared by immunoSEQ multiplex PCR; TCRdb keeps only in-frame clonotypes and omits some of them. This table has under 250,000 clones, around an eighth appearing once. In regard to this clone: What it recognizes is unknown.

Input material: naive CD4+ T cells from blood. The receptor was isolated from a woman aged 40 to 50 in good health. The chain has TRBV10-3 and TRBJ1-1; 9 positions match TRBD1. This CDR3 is CAISRQGDTEAFF. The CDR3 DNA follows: TGTGCCATCAGTCGACAGGGGGACACTGAAGCTTTCTTT.